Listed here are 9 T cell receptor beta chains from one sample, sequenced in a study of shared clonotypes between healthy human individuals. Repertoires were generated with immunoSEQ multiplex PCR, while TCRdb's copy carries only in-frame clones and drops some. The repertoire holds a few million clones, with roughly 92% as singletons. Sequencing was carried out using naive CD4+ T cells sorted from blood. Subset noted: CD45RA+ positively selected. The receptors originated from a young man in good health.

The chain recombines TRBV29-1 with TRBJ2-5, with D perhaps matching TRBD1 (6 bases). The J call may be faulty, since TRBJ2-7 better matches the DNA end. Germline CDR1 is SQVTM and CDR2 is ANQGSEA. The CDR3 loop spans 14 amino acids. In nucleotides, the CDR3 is TGCAGCGTCCGGGTTGATCAGGGGATTCACGAGCAGTACTTC. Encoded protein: CSVRVDQGIHEQYF.

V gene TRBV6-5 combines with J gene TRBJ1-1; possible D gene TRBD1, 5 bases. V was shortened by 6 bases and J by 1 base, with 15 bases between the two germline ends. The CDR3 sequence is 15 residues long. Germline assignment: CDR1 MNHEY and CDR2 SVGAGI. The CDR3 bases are TGTGCCAGCAGGGGTGAGGACATAAAGAACACTGAAGCTTTCTTT. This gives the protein CASRGEDIKNTEAFF.

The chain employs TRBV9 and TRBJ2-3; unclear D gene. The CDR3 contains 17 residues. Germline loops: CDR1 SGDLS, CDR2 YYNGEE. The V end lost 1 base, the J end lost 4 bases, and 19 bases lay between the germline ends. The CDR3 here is CASSVSILQRSPDTQYF. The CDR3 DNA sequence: TGTGCCAGCAGCGTATCTATACTTCAGAGGTCCCCAGATACGCAGTATTTT. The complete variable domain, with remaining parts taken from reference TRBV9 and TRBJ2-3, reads DSGVTQTPKHLITATGQRVTLRCSPRSGDLSVYWYQQSLDQGLQFLIQYYNGEERAKGNILERFSAQQFPDLHSELNLSSLELGDSALYFCASSVSILQRSPDTQYFGPGTRLTVL.

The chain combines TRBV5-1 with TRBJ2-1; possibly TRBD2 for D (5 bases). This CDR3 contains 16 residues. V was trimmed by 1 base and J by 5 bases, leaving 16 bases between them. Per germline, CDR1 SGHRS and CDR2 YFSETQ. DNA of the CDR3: TGCGCCAGCAGCTTGTCATTTGCGGGCAGAAACAATGAGCAGTTCTTC. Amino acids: CASSLSFAGRNNEQFF. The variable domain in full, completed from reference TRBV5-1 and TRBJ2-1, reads KAGVTQTPRYLIKTRGQQVTLSCSPISGHRSVSWYQQTPGQGLQFLFEYFSETQRNKGNFPGRFSGRQFSNSRSEMNVSTLELGDSALYLCASSLSFAGRNNEQFFGPGTRLTVL.

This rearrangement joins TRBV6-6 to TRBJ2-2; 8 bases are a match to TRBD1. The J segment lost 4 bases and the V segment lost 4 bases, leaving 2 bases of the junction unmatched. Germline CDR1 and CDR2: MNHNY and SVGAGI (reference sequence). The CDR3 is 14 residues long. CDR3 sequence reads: CASSSGTGTGELFF. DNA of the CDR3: TGTGCCAGCAGTTCCGGGACAGGCACCGGGGAGCTGTTTTTT.

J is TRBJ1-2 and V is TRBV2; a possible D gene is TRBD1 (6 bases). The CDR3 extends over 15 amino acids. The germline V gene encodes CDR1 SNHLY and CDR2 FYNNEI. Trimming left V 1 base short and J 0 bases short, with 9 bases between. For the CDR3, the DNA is TGTGCCAGCAGTGAAGAGCGGGGGCCTAACTATGGCTACACCTTC. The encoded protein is CASSEERGPNYGYTF.

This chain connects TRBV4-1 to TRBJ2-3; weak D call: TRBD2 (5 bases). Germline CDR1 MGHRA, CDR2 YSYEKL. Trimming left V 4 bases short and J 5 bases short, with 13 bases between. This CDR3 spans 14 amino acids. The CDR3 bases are TGCGCCAGCAGCCTAGCGATTTCGGAAGATACGCAGTATTTT. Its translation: CASSLAISEDTQYF.

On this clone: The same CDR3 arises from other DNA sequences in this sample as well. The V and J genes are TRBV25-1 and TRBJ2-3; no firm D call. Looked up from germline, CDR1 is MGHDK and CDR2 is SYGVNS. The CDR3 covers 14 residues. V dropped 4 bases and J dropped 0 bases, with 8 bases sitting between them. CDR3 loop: CASSGLDSTDTQYF. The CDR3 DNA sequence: TGTGCCAGCAGTGGGCTAGACAGCACAGATACGCAGTATTTT.

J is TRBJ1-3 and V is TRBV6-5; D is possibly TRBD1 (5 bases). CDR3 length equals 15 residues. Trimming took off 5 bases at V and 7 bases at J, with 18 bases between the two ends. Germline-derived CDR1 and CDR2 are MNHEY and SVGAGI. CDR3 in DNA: TGTGCCAGCAGTCGCGGCAGGGTTGTGGGTAACACCATATATTTT. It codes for CASSRGRVVGNTIYF.